In this sample, the clone carrying this TCR beta chain turned up a few times. Its target is not known. These data are taken from a study of T-cell memory formation after mild COVID-19. Overall study findings and caveats: Pre-infection memory showed some responding clones, and this suggested that cross-reactive memory joined. Clones contracting day 15 to 85 were balanced CD4/CD8; later expanders leaned CD4+.

Each CDR3 protein is one row after TCRdb ran MiXCR on the 5' RACE reads. The data hold approximately 260,000 distinct CDR3 sequences, with 16% observed a single time. Germline V lookup: CDR1 SGDLS, CDR2 YYNGEE. V lost 3 bases to trimming and J lost 6 bases; unmatched junction nucleotides: 7. CDR3 length equals 14 residues. The sample taken for sequencing was PBMCs or a T cell subset sorted from them (not recorded which). The V and J genes are TRBV9 and TRBJ1-1, with 8 bases fitting TRBD1. This receptor was taken from a man in his late teens or twenties who had mild COVID-19 (a few samples of this study predate the infection). Cell type and time point are not known. CDR3 coding DNA: TGTGCCAGCAGCGGGACAGGGCCTTCCCCTGAAGCTTTCTTT. This encodes CASSGTGPSPEAFF.